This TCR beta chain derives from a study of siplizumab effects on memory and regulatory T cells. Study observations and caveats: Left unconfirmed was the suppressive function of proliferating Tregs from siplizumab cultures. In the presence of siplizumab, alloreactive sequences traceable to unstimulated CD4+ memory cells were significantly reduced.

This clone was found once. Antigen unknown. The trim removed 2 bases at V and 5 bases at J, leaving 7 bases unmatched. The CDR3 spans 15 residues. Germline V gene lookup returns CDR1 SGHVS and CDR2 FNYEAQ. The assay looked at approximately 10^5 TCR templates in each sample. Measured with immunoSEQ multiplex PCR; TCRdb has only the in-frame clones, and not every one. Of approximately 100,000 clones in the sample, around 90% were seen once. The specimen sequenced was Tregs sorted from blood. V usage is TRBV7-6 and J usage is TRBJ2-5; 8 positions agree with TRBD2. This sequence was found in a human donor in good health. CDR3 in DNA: TGTGCCAGCAGCTTACGTACTAGCGGTGGGGAGACCCAGTACTTC. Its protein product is CASSLRTSGGETQYF. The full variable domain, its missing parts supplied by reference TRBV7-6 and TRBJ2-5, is GAGVSQSPRYKVTKRGQDVALRCDPISGHVSLYWYRQALGQGPEFLTYFNYEAQQDKSGLPNDRFSAERPEGSISTLTIQRTEQRDSAMYRCASSLRTSGGETQYFGPGTRLLVL.